The 5 T cell receptor beta chains given below trace back to one sample, sequenced in a study of shared clonotypes between healthy human individuals. Method: immunoSEQ multiplex PCR; TCRdb's copy keeps in-frame clones and lacks some. The sample consists of about 2.1 million clones, 80% to 95% of them appearing once. CD45RO-negative, CCR7-positively selected cells formed the naive CD8 fraction, excluding terminally differentiated effector memory CD45RA+ cells. Sequencing was done on a sample of naive CD8+ T cells from PBMCs. These receptors came from a young man in good health. Some clones in this sample may be carry-over from other donors' samples.

The chain is built from TRBV2 and TRBJ1-2; TRBD1 aligns across 7 bases. CDR1 is SNHLY and CDR2 is FYNNEI in the germline V gene. This CDR3 spans 15 amino acids. V shed 5 bases, J shed 4 bases, and the junction held 10 bases outside the gene matches. In nucleotides, the CDR3 is TGTGCCAGCAGTCAAAGCCCGGGACAGATCTATGGCTACACCTTC. Translated: CASSQSPGQIYGYTF. The variable domain in full, with the rest retrieved from reference TRBV2 and TRBJ1-2, is EPEVTQTPSHQVTQMGQEVILRCVPISNHLYFYWYRQILGQKVEFLVSFYNNEISEKSEIFDDQFSVERPDGSNFTLKIRSTKLEDSAMYFCASSQSPGQIYGYTFGSGTRLTVV.

The V call is TRBV21-1, the J call TRBJ2-7; TRBD2 reflects the table's D call only, with no check against the DNA. TRBV21-1 is listed as a pseudogene. This CDR3 region has 15 residues. CDR3 residues: CASSKGKAVAYEQYF. CDR3 nucleotides: TGTGCCAGCAGCAAAGGTAAGGCGGTAGCCTACGAGCAGTACTTC.

This chain joins TRBV6-4 and TRBJ2-2; no reliable D call. The CDR3 totals 12 residues. The germline CDR1 and CDR2 sequences are MRHNA and SNTAGT. The V and J ends lost 3 bases and 7 bases respectively, with 6 bases between them. The DNA of the CDR3 is TGTGCCAGCAGTGATTGGAGCGGGGAGCTGTTTTTT. Its translation: CASSDWSGELFF.

The DNA of the CDR3 is TGTGCCAGCAGCCCTCTAGCGGGAGTCTTGTACAATGAGCAGTTCTTC. Encoded protein: CASSPLAGVLYNEQFF. The chain has TRBV7-9 and TRBJ2-1; TRBD2 matches 10 bases. Germline values: CDR1 SEHNR, CDR2 FQNEAQ (reference sequence). CDR3 length equals 16 residues. V dropped 5 bases and J dropped 4; count of bases not matched to a gene: 8.

The chain joins TRBV6-5 to TRBJ1-5; unclear D gene. The CDR3 is 15 amino acids. Per germline, CDR1 MNHEY and CDR2 SVGAGI. Trimming shortened V by 5 bases and J by 2 bases, and 13 bases separated the two germline ends. CDR3 sequence reads: CASSPRGSGNQPQHF. CDR3 nucleotide sequence: TGTGCCAGCAGTCCCCGGGGTAGCGGCAATCAGCCCCAGCATTTT.